The 27 T cell receptor beta chains listed next were all sequenced from one sample in a study of shared clonotypes between healthy human individuals. Produced via immunoSEQ multiplex PCR; TCRdb's table is partial and in-frame only. The data hold 600,000 to 750,000 clones, with about 90% observed a single time. The sequenced material came from memory CD8+ T cells from PBMCs. Regarding subset: CD45RO+ cells pooled with CCR7-negative TemRA cells. The receptor source for this set is a man aged 18-30 years in good health. Some clones in this sample may be carry-over from other donors' samples.

The CDR3: CASSVSSTSGSYNEQFF. CDR3 sequence (DNA): TGTGCCAGCAGTGTGAGCAGTACTAGCGGCAGCTACAATGAGCAGTTCTTC. V gene TRBV2 combines with J gene TRBJ2-1; 8 bases are shared with TRBD2. This CDR3 is built from 17 residues. Germline lookup yields CDR1 SNHLY and CDR2 FYNNEI. With V trimmed by 4 bases and J by 3 bases, 11 bases remained unmatched.

This rearrangement joins TRBV4-3 to TRBJ2-2; possibly TRBD1 or TRBD2 for D (5 bases each). The V end was cut by 4 bases, the J end by 4 bases, with 22 bases between. The CDR3 runs 18 residues. Germline V gives CDR1 LGHNA, CDR2 YSLEER. The CDR3 region is CASSPPPGRAGGTGELFF. CDR3 in DNA: TGCGCCAGCAGCCCTCCCCCGGGGCGGGCGGGCGGCACCGGGGAGCTGTTTTTT.

This chain links TRBV7-8 with TRBJ2-1; 8 bases fit TRBD1. The CDR3 is made up of 14 amino acids. Germline V lookup: CDR1 SGHVS, CDR2 FQNEAQ. Losses at the gene ends were 2 bases for V and 9 bases for J; bases not matched to a gene: 6. CDR3: CASSLPRTGPEQFF. For the CDR3, the DNA is TGTGCCAGCAGCTTACCGCGGACAGGGCCTGAGCAGTTCTTC.

This clone appeared once. This rearrangement joins TRBV9 to TRBJ2-1, with TRBD2 matching 8 bases. Trimming took 0 bases from V and 3 from J; bases not matched to a gene: 5. Germline CDR1 reads SGDLS; CDR2 reads YYNGEE. The CDR3 has 16 residues. As DNA, the CDR3 is TGTGCCAGCAGCGTAGGGCTAGCGGGTGTCTACAATGAGCAGTTCTTC. Translated, it gives CASSVGLAGVYNEQFF.

This sequence joins TRBV6-5 and TRBJ1-2, with TRBD1 as a possible D gene (5 bases). Germline values: CDR1 MNHEY, CDR2 SVGAGI. The CDR3 runs to 13 residues. V shed 4 bases and J shed 8 bases, with 14 bases lying between them. The chain's CDR3 is CASSSDMTDGYTF. The CDR3 region has the DNA TGTGCCAGCAGTTCGGACATGACCGACGGCTACACCTTC.

The gene calls are TRBV5-6 and TRBJ1-3; D is uncertain. CDR1 is SGHDT, CDR2 YYEEEE, per germline. The CDR3 has 15 residues. Trimming stripped 2 bases from V and 0 bases from J, with 9 bases between. The CDR3: CASSFGSSSGNTIYF. The CDR3 DNA reads as TGTGCCAGCAGCTTTGGGTCGAGCTCTGGAAACACCATATATTTT. Full variable domain (remainder filled in from reference TRBV5-6 and TRBJ1-3): DAGVTQSPTHLIKTRGQQVTLRCSPKSGHDTVSWYQQALGQGPQFIFQYYEEEERQRGNFPDRFSGHQFPNYSSELNVNALLLGDSALYLCASSFGSSSGNTIYFGEGSWLTVV.

V is TRBV7-9 and J is TRBJ1-1; D is perhaps TRBD1 (6 bases). The CDR3 runs to 17 residues. V was cut by 4 bases and J by 0 bases, with 18 bases left in between. Germline assignment: CDR1 SEHNR and CDR2 FQNEAQ (reference sequence). CDR3 region: CASSSDPRTEMNTEAFF. CDR3 in DNA: TGTGCCAGCAGCTCCGACCCCAGGACAGAAATGAACACTGAAGCTTTCTTT.

The sample holds a few counts of this clone. The chain joins TRBV7-9 to TRBJ1-2; tentatively, D is TRBD1 (6 bases). Germline V gene lookup returns CDR1 SEHNR and CDR2 FQNEAQ (reference sequence). Trimming stripped 1 base from V and 13 bases from J, with 25 bases between. The CDR3 loop spans 16 amino acids. CDR3 DNA: TGTGCCAGCAGCTTAGATAGTACAGGGCTGCGGAGTGGATGCACCTTC. It is translated as CASSLDSTGLRSGCTF.

This clone was picked up one time. The V gene is TRBV7-6, the J gene TRBJ2-7, with 9 positions matching TRBD2. With V trimmed by 2 bases and J by 4 bases, 9 bases remained unmatched. This CDR3 comprises 16 residues. Germline lookup yields CDR1 SGHVS and CDR2 FNYEAQ. The DNA for the CDR3 is TGTGCCAGCAGCTTATCCCCAGCGGGAGGTGGATACGAGCAGTACTTC. Its translation: CASSLSPAGGGYEQYF.

CDR3 DNA: TGTGCCAGCAGTTCCCCCGCAGGGTACGACACAGATACGCAGTATTTT. As protein: CASSSPAGYDTDTQYF. J is TRBJ2-3 and V is TRBV28; TRBD1 is a possible D gene (5 bases). V shed 4 bases and J shed 2 bases, with 16 bases lying between them. Germline values: CDR1 MDHEN, CDR2 SYDVKM. This CDR3 has 16 residues.

This clone showed up just once. The J gene is TRBJ2-3, the V gene TRBV7-3; the match to TRBD2 covers 16 bases. In germline, CDR1 is SGHTA, CDR2 FQGTGA. This CDR3 contains 17 residues. The J segment lost 5 bases and the V segment lost 5 bases, leaving 7 bases of the junction unmatched. In nucleotides, the CDR3 is TGTGCCAGCAGCCCGTCGGGACTAGCGGGAGGGATAGATACGCAGTATTTT. Residues: CASSPSGLAGGIDTQYF.

For this clone: Distinct nucleotide sequences in the sample also encode this CDR3. The genes are TRBV30 and TRBJ1-5; no clear D. The germline V gene encodes CDR1 GTSNPN and CDR2 SVGIG (reference sequence). V gave up 1 base and J gave up 1 base, with 2 bases separating them. The CDR3 loop spans 12 amino acids. CDR3 bases: TGTGCCTGGAGTGAGAGCAATCAGCCCCAGCATTTT. This codes for CAWSESNQPQHF.

The J gene is TRBJ1-6, the V gene TRBV4-1, with D perhaps TRBD1 (5 bases). V was trimmed by 0 bases and J by 9 bases, leaving 15 bases between them. From germline, CDR1 is MGHRA and CDR2 YSYEKL. This CDR3 contains 16 residues. CDR3 nucleotide sequence: TGCGCCAGCAGCCAAGAATGGGGGATGTATGGTTCACCCCTCCACTTT. It translates to CASSQEWGMYGSPLHF.

This clone showed up many times. This sequence joins TRBV4-1 and TRBJ2-1; 12 bases match TRBD2. CDR3 size: 16 residues. Trimming at V came to 4 bases and at J to 7 bases, leaving 8 bases not matched to a gene. Germline V lookup: CDR1 MGHRA, CDR2 YSYEKL. CDR3 loop: CASSPVGTSGWNEQFF. The CDR3 DNA sequence: TGCGCCAGCAGCCCTGTTGGGACTAGCGGGTGGAATGAGCAGTTCTTC.

The V and J genes are TRBV7-9 and TRBJ2-2; tentatively, D is TRBD1 (6 bases). The CDR3 length is 14 residues. Deletions cut 5 bases from V and 1 base from J, with 8 bases between. Germline V gene data show CDR1 as SEHNR and CDR2 as FQNEAQ (reference sequence). The CDR3 DNA sequence: TGTGCCAGCAGCCAGGACAGGAACACCGGGGAGCTGTTTTTT. Translated: CASSQDRNTGELFF.

The rearrangement uses TRBV27 and TRBJ2-2; the D gene is possibly TRBD2 (6 bases). The germline V gene encodes CDR1 MNHEY and CDR2 SMNVEV (reference sequence). The V end lost 8 bases, the J end lost 6 bases, and 16 bases lay between the germline ends. The CDR3 has 14 residues. Here the CDR3 reads CASSRERAPGELFF. The CDR3 bases are TGTGCCAGCTCGCGGGAAAGGGCGCCCGGGGAGCTGTTTTTT.

The chain joins TRBV6-1 to TRBJ2-7; 9 nucleotides match TRBD1. Germline lookup yields CDR1 MNHNS and CDR2 SASEGT. V was clipped by 2 bases and J by 2 bases; unmatched bases: 4. The CDR3 contains 15 residues. The CDR3 bases are TGTGCCAGCAGTGAATTGGGACAGGGTCCCTACGAGCAGTACTTC. Encoded protein: CASSELGQGPYEQYF.

The rearrangement links TRBV11-2 to TRBJ2-7; D possibly matches TRBD1 or TRBD2 (5 bases each). CDR1 and CDR2 (germline): SGHAT, FQNNGV. Trimming took 5 bases from V and 3 from J, leaving 14 bases between them. The CDR3 has 14 amino acids. DNA for the CDR3: TGTGCCAGCAGCAAAGGTCCAGGGAGCTACGAGCAGTACTTC. It is translated as CASSKGPGSYEQYF.

The chain employs TRBV13 and TRBJ2-3; 9 bases line up with TRBD2. Germline V gene lookup returns CDR1 PRHDT and CDR2 FYEKMQ (reference sequence). Trimming took 3 bases from V and 2 from J; bases not matched to a gene: 6. This CDR3 region has 16 residues. DNA for the CDR3: TGTGCCAGCAGCTTGAGACTAGCGGCTATCACAGATACGCAGTATTTT. Residues: CASSLRLAAITDTQYF.

This chain joins TRBV27 and TRBJ1-1; tentative D call: TRBD1 (5 bases). This CDR3 spans 15 amino acids. Germline V gives CDR1 MNHEY, CDR2 SMNVEV (reference sequence). The V gene lost 0 bases and the J gene lost 6 bases, with 14 bases spanning the gap. The CDR3, as DNA: TGTGCCAGCAGTTTATCGGGGGAGGGGATCTCTGAAGCTTTCTTT. Its translation is CASSLSGEGISEAFF.

With regard to this clone: Other DNA sequences in this sample translate to the same CDR3. The chain couples TRBV29-1 to TRBJ2-3; no clear D gene. Trimming took off 6 bases at V and 3 bases at J, with 4 bases between the two ends. There are 10 residues in the CDR3. CDR1 is SQVTM, CDR2 ANQGSEA, per germline. Here the CDR3 reads CSVVTDTQYF. The CDR3 DNA reads TGCAGCGTGGTGACAGATACGCAGTATTTT.

V gene TRBV9 combines with J gene TRBJ1-2; D is unresolved. The CDR3 is 12 residues long. The ends were cut back, 4 bases at V and 5 bases at J, with 9 bases in the middle. Looked up from germline, CDR1 is SGDLS and CDR2 is YYNGEE. CDR3 amino acids: CASSLDPYGYTF. In DNA, the CDR3 is TGTGCCAGCAGCTTAGACCCGTATGGCTACACCTTC. Variable domain in full (rest from reference TRBV9 and TRBJ1-2): DSGVTQTPKHLITATGQRVTLRCSPRSGDLSVYWYQQSLDQGLQFLIQYYNGEERAKGNILERFSAQQFPDLHSELNLSSLELGDSALYFCASSLDPYGYTFGSGTRLTVV.

The chain is built from TRBV4-1 and TRBJ1-1; D gene uncertain. The V end lost 4 bases, the J end lost 0 bases, and 12 bases lay between the germline ends. CDR1 is MGHRA and CDR2 is YSYEKL in the germline V gene. The CDR3 covers 15 residues. In nucleotides, the CDR3 is TGCGCCAGCAGCCCAGCCGCGCATCTGAACACTGAAGCTTTCTTT. This codes for CASSPAAHLNTEAFF.

J is TRBJ2-7 and V is TRBV9; D gene uncertain. CDR1 SGDLS and CDR2 YYNGEE come from the germline V gene. Trimming removed 3 bases at V and 0 bases at J, with 13 bases between. CDR3 length: 15 amino acids. The CDR3 protein is CASSAYSRGSYEQYF. CDR3 nucleotide sequence: TGTGCCAGCAGCGCATATAGTCGCGGCTCCTACGAGCAGTACTTC.

This rearrangement joins TRBV11-2 to TRBJ2-7, with D tentatively TRBD1 (6 bases). CDR1 and CDR2 (germline): SGHAT, FQNNGV. V lost 4 bases and J lost 4, with 11 bases in between. This CDR3 region has 13 residues. CDR3 in amino acids: CASSSDRLYEQYF. The CDR3 nucleotides are TGTGCCAGCAGCTCGGACAGACTATACGAGCAGTACTTC.

A note on this clone: Distinct nucleotide sequences in the sample also encode this CDR3. This chain connects TRBV20-1 to TRBJ1-2; D is unclear. The germline gives CDR1 DFQATT, CDR2 SNEGSKA (reference sequence). Deletions cut 2 bases from V and 6 bases from J, with 7 bases between. CDR3 length equals 11 residues. The chain's CDR3 is CSARPLDGYTF. The CDR3 DNA follows: TGCAGTGCTAGACCGTTGGATGGCTACACCTTC.

Concerning this clone itself: Other DNA sequences from this sample encode an identical CDR3 as well. This chain connects TRBV2 to TRBJ2-7; no firm D call. CDR1 is SNHLY, CDR2 FYNNEI, per germline. CDR3 length: 12 residues. Trimming left V 1 base short and J 4 bases short, with 5 bases between. The CDR3 region is CASSEGSYEQYF. For the CDR3, the DNA is TGTGCCAGCAGTGAAGGGTCTTACGAGCAGTACTTC.